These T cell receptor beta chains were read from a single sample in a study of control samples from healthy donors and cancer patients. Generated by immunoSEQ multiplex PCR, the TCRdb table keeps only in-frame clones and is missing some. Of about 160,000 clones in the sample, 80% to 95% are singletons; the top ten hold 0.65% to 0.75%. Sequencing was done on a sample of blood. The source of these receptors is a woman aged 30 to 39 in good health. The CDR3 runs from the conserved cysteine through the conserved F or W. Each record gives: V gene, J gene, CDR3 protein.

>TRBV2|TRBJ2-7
CASRQQTGTSGRIQYF
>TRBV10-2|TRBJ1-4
CASSEASTNEKLFF
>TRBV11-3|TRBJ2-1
CASSPGEGRNEQFF
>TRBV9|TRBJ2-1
CASSVSGYRGNEQFF
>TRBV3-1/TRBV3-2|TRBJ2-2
CASGTGVHGELFF
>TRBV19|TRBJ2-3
CASSAASGIVYTQYF
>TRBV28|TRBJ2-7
CASSFAGSSYEQYF
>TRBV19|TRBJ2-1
CASSIGSGRYNEQFF
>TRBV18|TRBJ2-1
CASSPRTTSGYSYNEQFF
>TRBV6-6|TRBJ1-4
CASTYPGSNEKLFF
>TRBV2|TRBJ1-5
CASTTDLSNQPQHF
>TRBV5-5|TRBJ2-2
CASSLGGNTGELFF
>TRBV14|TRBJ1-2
CASSRTNYGYTF
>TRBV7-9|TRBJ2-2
CASPRDGDGELFF
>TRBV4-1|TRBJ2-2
CASSHSQNTGELFF
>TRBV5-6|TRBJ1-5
CASTPLFSFRCNQPQHF
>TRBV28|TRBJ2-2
CASSKGLAGGQANTGELFF
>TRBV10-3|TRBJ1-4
CAISEMAGRNEKLFF
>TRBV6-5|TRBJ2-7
CASSTGDEQYF
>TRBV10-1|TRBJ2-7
CASSDSYEQYF
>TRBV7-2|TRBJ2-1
CASSLQGVNEQFF
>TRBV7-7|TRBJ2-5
CASSPGTVQETQYF
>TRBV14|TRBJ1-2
CASSPPGGLASYTF
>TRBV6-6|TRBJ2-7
CASSYLNYEQYF
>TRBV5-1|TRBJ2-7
CASSYGTGEYEQYF
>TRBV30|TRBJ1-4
CAWGQHRGEKLFF
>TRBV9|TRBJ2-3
CASSETGAADTQYF
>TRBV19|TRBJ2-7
CASSTPGQNSYEQYF
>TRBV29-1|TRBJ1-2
CSVGANYGYTF
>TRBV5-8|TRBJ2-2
CASSFGTGFFGELFF
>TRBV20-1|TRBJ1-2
CSVIANYGYTF
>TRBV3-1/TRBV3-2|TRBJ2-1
CASSQDNAGYNEQFF